This is a list of T cell receptor beta chains from one sample in a study of cytomegalovirus exposure and HLA in healthy donors. Some clones are missing from TCRdb's copy, which holds only in-frame ones; the method was immunoSEQ multiplex PCR. The repertoire holds some 120,000 clones, 60% to 75% seen once, with 2.5% to 3.5% in the top ten. Material: PBMCs. These receptors originate from a woman aged 40 to 50 in good health and CMV-seropositive. Both conserved end residues are part of each CDR3. A D gene is named only where the DNA matches it firmly. The listing skips clone size in some rows; elsewhere it reads once, few, many or a size class.

abundance,d_gene,v_gene,j_gene,len,CDR3aa,CDR3nt
NA,NA,TRBV19,TRBJ1-2,11,CASRGVYGYTF,TGTGCCAGTAGAGGGGTCTATGGCTACACCTTC
NA,NA,TRBV5-1,TRBJ2-2,15,CASSLEPQFTGELFF,TGCGCCAGCAGCTTGGAGCCCCAATTCACCGGGGAGCTGTTTTTT
NA,TRBD2,TRBV7-2,TRBJ2-7,14,CASSENSGRYEQYF,TGTGCCAGCAGCGAGAACAGCGGGAGGTACGAGCAGTACTTC
once,TRBD1,TRBV30,TRBJ2-3,15,CAWRGTGTSTDTQYF,TGTGCCTGGAGGGGGACAGGGACTAGCACAGATACGCAGTATTTT
NA,NA,TRBV9,TRBJ2-2,15,CASSVLGTSTGELFF,TGTGCCAGCAGCGTCTTAGGGACAAGCACCGGGGAGCTGTTTTTT
NA,TRBD2,TRBV4-3,TRBJ2-7,16,CASSPGLAGVTYEQYF,TGCGCCAGCAGCCCCGGACTAGCGGGGGTTACCTACGAGCAGTACTTC
NA,NA,TRBV13,TRBJ1-5,14,CASSLAGNDQPQHF,TGTGCCAGCAGCTTAGCGGGGAATGATCAGCCCCAGCATTTT
NA,TRBD1,TRBV5-6,TRBJ2-7,15,CASSLTDRGKYEQYF,TGTGCCAGCAGCTTGACGGACAGGGGAAAATACGAGCAGTACTTC
NA,NA,TRBV27,TRBJ2-5,13,CASSLVALETQYF,TGTGCCAGCAGTTTAGTGGCATTAGAGACCCAGTACTTC
NA,NA,TRBV28,TRBJ1-5,15,CASSPTGPANQPQHF,TGTGCCAGCAGCCCAACAGGGCCGGCAAATCAGCCCCAGCATTTT
NA,NA,TRBV29-1,TRBJ1-2,13,CSARPTGVMGYTF,TGCAGCGCTCGTCCTACCGGGGTAATGGGCTACACCTTC
NA,NA,TRBV7-2,TRBJ2-1,13,CASSRGQEGEQFF,TGTGCCAGCAGTAGGGGGCAGGAGGGTGAGCAGTTCTTC
NA,TRBD1,TRBV4-1,TRBJ1-4,21,CASSQTLLQGARRKTNEKLFF,TGCGCCAGCAGCCAAACCCTCTTACAGGGGGCTAGAAGAAAAACTAATGAAAAACTGTTTTTT
NA,NA,TRBV18,TRBJ2-6,15,CASSPVSSGANVLTF,TGTGCCAGCTCACCGGTTAGCTCTGGGGCCAACGTCCTGACTTTC
NA,TRBD2,TRBV29-1,TRBJ2-1,17,CSVEDPALAGASNEQFF,TGCAGCGTTGAAGACCCAGCATTAGCGGGAGCTTCCAATGAGCAGTTCTTC
NA,NA,TRBV4-2,TRBJ1-1,16,CASSQDARQPNTEAFF,TGTGCCAGCAGCCAAGATGCCCGACAGCCCAACACTGAAGCTTTCTTT
NA,TRBD2,TRBV29-1,TRBJ2-1,20,CSVGSVGGLAGGGRLYEQFF,TGCAGCGTTGGGTCGGTCGGCGGCCTAGCGGGAGGGGGGAGGTTGTATGAGCAGTTCTTC
NA,NA,TRBV2,TRBJ1-5,14,CASSEATANQPQHF,TGTGCCAGCAGTGAAGCGACAGCCAATCAGCCCCAGCATTTT
NA,TRBD2,TRBV2,TRBJ2-1,16,CASSVRAGGPENEQFF,TGTGCCAGCAGTGTACGAGCGGGGGGGCCGGAAAATGAGCAGTTCTTC
NA,TRBD2,TRBV7-9,TRBJ2-3,13,CASSGQSSGRTYF,TGTGCCAGCAGCGGTCAGTCTAGCGGGAGAACATATTTT
few,TRBD1,TRBV11-2,TRBJ1-1,15,CASSFTGGTNTEAFF,TGTGCCAGCAGCTTTACAGGGGGTACGAACACTGAAGCTTTCTTT
NA,NA,TRBV7-2,TRBJ1-2,13,CASSRGSNYGYTF,TGTGCCAGCAGCCGAGGGTCTAACTATGGCTACACCTTC
NA,TRBD2,TRBV6-4,TRBJ2-3,16,CASSELAGASTDTQYF,TGTGCCAGCAGTGAACTAGCGGGGGCGAGCACAGATACGCAGTATTTT
NA,NA,TRBV2,TRBJ2-5,14,CASSETVEKETQYF,TGTGCCAGCAGTGAAACAGTGGAAAAAGAGACCCAGTACTTC
NA,TRBD2,TRBV29-1,TRBJ2-1,13,CSVNTGTSGLQFF,TGCAGCGTTAATACAGGGACTAGCGGGTTACAGTTCTTC
once,TRBD2,TRBV7-2,TRBJ2-3,18,CASSLLFGGRAAVNTQYF,TGTGCCAGCAGCTTACTTTTCGGCGGGAGGGCTGCTGTGAATACGCAGTATTTT
NA,TRBD2,TRBV7-2,TRBJ2-5,18,CASSLEGFKREWIETQYF,TGTGCCAGCAGCTTAGAGGGATTTAAGCGGGAGTGGATAGAGACCCAGTACTTC
NA,TRBD1,TRBV5-1,TRBJ1-1,16,CASSFWTGGSRAEAFF,TGCGCCAGCAGCTTTTGGACAGGGGGCTCTAGGGCTGAAGCTTTCTTT
few,TRBD1,TRBV6-6,TRBJ1-1,16,CASRLSGQGASTEAFF,TGTGCCAGCAGACTTTCTGGACAGGGGGCGAGCACTGAAGCTTTCTTT
NA,TRBD1,TRBV5-8,TRBJ1-5,15,CASSPPDRENQPQHF,TGTGCCAGCAGCCCCCCGGACAGGGAAAATCAGCCCCAGCATTTT
NA,NA,TRBV7-3,TRBJ2-2,15,CASSLVVPSLGELFF,TGTGCCAGCAGCCTAGTAGTTCCTAGTTTAGGGGAGCTGTTTTTT
NA,NA,TRBV5-6,TRBJ2-2,16,CASSLAATGNTGELFF,TGTGCCAGCAGCTTGGCCGCGACAGGGAACACCGGGGAGCTGTTTTTT
NA,NA,TRBV11-2,TRBJ2-1,16,CASRKRQASSYNEQFF,TGTGCCAGCAGAAAAAGACAGGCAAGCTCCTACAATGAGCAGTTCTTC
NA,NA,TRBV25-1,TRBJ1-4,15,CASSEYEQSNEKLFF,TGTGCCAGCAGTGAATATGAACAAAGTAATGAAAAACTGTTTTTT
NA,NA,TRBV7-9,TRBJ1-1,14,CASSFDSIFTEAFF,TGTGCCAGCAGCTTCGACAGTATTTTTACTGAAGCTTTCTTT
once,TRBD1,TRBV28,TRBJ1-2,14,CASSTPGQVFGYTF,TGTGCCAGCAGTACCCCGGGACAGGTCTTCGGCTACACCTTC
NA,TRBD2,TRBV7-8,TRBJ2-3,15,CASSERETGTDTQYF,TGTGCCAGCAGCGAGCGGGAAACCGGCACAGATACGCAGTATTTT
NA,NA,TRBV27,TRBJ1-5,15,CASSSGAGVNQPQHF,TGTGCCAGCAGTTCAGGGGCCGGGGTCAATCAGCCCCAGCATTTT
NA,TRBD1,TRBV5-8,TRBJ1-2,13,CASSAGQGEGYTF,TGTGCCAGCAGCGCCGGACAGGGGGAAGGCTACACCTTC
NA,TRBD1,TRBV2,TRBJ1-1,13,CASSGQGSTEAFF,TGTGCCAGCAGTGGACAGGGTAGCACTGAAGCTTTCTTT
NA,NA,TRBV5-4,TRBJ1-2,15,CASSLDESRSGGYTF,TGTGCCAGCAGCTTAGATGAGAGTCGGAGTGGGGGCTACACCTTC
NA,TRBD1,TRBV19,TRBJ2-5,13,CASSIAGGETQYF,TGTGCCAGTAGTATAGCAGGGGGAGAGACCCAGTACTTC
NA,TRBD1,TRBV6-5,TRBJ1-3,15,CASSWDRGNGNTIYF,TGTGCCAGCAGTTGGGACAGGGGGAATGGAAACACCATATATTTT
NA,TRBD1,TRBV19,TRBJ1-5,15,CATKLQGAWNQPQHF,TGTGCCACTAAACTACAGGGGGCCTGGAATCAGCCCCAGCATTTT
NA,TRBD1,TRBV28,TRBJ1-5,15,CASNTGGEGNQPQHF,TGTGCCAGCAATACAGGGGGCGAAGGCAATCAGCCCCAGCATTTT
NA,NA,TRBV7-2,TRBJ1-2,15,CASSSTSTLAIGYTF,TGTGCCAGCAGCTCCACTTCGACACTAGCGATTGGCTACACCTTC
few,NA,TRBV30,TRBJ1-5,13,CAWQGNSNQPQHF,TGTGCCTGGCAGGGGAATAGCAATCAGCCCCAGCATTTT